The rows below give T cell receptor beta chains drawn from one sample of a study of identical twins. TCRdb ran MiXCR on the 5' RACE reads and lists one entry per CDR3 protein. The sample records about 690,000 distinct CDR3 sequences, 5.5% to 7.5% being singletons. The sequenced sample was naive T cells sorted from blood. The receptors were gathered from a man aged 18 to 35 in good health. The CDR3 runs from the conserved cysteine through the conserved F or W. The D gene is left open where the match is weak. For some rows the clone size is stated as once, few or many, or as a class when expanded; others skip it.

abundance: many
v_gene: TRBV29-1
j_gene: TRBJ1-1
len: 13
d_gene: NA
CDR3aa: CSVDLGRNTEAFF
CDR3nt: TGCAGCGTTGATCTGGGGAGGAACACTGAAGCTTTCTTT

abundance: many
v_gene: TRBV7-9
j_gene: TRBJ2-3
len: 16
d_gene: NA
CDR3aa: CASSLEYRESQDTQYF
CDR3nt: TGTGCCAGCAGCTTAGAGTACAGGGAGTCTCAAGATACGCAGTATTTT

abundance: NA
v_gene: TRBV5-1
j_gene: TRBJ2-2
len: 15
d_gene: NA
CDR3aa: CASSLSRADRGELFF
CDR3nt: TGCGCCAGCAGCTTGAGCAGGGCCGATAGAGGGGAGCTGTTTTTT

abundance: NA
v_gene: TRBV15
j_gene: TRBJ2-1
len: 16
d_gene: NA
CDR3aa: CATSGTIRESYNEQFF
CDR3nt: TGTGCCACCAGCGGAACTATTAGGGAGTCCTACAATGAGCAGTTCTTC

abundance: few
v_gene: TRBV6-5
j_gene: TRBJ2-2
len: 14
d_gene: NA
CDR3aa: CASSYTEYTGELFF
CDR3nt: TGTGCCAGCAGTTACACCGAATACACCGGGGAGCTGTTTTTT

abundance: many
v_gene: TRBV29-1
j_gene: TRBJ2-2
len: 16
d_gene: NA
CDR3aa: CSVEDPTGSETGELFF
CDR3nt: TGCAGCGTTGAAGATCCCACTGGAAGTGAGACCGGGGAGCTGTTTTTT

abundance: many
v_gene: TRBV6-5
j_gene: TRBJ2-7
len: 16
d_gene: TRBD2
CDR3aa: CASSYKASGNSYEQYF
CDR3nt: TGTGCCAGCAGTTACAAAGCTAGCGGGAACTCCTACGAGCAGTACTTC

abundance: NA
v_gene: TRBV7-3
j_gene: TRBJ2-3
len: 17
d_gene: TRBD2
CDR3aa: CASSPLAGGDWTDTQYF
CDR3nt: TGTGCCAGCAGCCCTCTAGCGGGAGGGGATTGGACAGATACGCAGTATTTT

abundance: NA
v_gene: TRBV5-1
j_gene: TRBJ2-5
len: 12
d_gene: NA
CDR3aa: CASSRRQESKYF
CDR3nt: TGCGCCAGCAGCCGACGACAGGAGTCCAAGTACTTC

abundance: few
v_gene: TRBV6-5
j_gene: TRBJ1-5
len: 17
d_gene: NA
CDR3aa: CASSFRRENEGNQPQHF
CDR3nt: TGTGCCAGCAGTTTTAGGAGGGAAAATGAAGGCAATCAGCCCCAGCATTTT

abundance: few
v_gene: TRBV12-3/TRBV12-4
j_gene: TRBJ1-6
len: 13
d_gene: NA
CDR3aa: CASSLQGFAPLHF
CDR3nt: TGTGCCAGCAGCCTACAGGGTTTTGCACCCCTCCACTTT

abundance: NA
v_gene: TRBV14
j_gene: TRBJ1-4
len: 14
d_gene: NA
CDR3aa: CASSQDLNGRKLFF
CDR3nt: TGTGCCAGCAGCCAAGACTTAAACGGGAGGAAACTGTTTTTT

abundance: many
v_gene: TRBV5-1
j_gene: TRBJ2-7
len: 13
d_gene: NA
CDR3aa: CASSRQGGYEQYF
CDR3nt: TGCGCCAGCAGCCGGCAGGGAGGCTACGAGCAGTACTTC

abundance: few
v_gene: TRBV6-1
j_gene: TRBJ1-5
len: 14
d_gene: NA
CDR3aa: CASSDLSSGQPQHF
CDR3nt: TGTGCCAGCAGTGATTTGTCATCAGGTCAGCCCCAGCATTTT

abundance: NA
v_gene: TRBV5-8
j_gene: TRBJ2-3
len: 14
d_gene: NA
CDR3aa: CASSSDRRVDTQYF
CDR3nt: TGTGCCAGCAGCTCCGACCGCCGGGTCGATACGCAGTATTTT

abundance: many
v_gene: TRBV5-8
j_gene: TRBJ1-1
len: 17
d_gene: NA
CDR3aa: CASSLGGGVTLNTEAFF
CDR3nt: TGTGCCAGCAGCTTGGGGGGCGGCGTCACCCTTAACACTGAAGCTTTCTTT

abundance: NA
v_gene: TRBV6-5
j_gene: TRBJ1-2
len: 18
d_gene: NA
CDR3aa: CASSYPGVPGTDNYGYTF
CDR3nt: TGTGCCAGCAGTTACCCGGGGGTCCCCGGGACGGACAACTATGGCTACACCTTC

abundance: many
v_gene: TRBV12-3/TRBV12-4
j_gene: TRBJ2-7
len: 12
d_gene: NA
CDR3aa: CASSFPGHEQYF
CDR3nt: TGTGCCAGCAGTTTCCCCGGCCACGAGCAGTACTTC

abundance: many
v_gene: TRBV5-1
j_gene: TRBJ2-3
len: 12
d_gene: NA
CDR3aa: CASRPTGDTQYF
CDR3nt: TGCGCCAGCAGACCTACAGGGGATACGCAGTATTTT

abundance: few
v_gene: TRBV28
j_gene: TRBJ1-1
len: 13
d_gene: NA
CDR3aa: CASSPVGGREAFF
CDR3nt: TGTGCCAGCAGTCCAGTCGGGGGACGTGAAGCTTTCTTT

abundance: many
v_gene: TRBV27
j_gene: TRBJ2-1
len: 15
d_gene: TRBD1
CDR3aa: CASSFGTGIYDEQFF
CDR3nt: TGTGCCAGCAGTTTCGGGACAGGGATTTATGATGAGCAGTTCTTC

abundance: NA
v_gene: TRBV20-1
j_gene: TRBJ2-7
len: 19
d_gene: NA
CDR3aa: CSARDRGGLPNRLPNEQYF
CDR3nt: TGCAGTGCTAGAGATAGGGGCGGTTTGCCGAACCGTCTGCCAAACGAGCAGTACTTC

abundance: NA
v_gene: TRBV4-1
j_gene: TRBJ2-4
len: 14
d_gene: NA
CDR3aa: CASSHGAAKNIQYF
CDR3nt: TGCGCCAGCAGCCACGGAGCGGCCAAAAACATTCAGTACTTC

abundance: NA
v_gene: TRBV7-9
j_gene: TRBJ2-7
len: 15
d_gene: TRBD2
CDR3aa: CASIELAGGPVEQYF
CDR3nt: TGTGCCAGCATCGAGTTAGCGGGAGGGCCTGTCGAGCAGTACTTC

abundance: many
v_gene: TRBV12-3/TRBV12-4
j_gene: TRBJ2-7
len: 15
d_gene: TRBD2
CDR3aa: CASSPTQGLAFEQYF
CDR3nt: TGTGCCAGCAGTCCCACCCAGGGACTAGCATTCGAGCAGTACTTC

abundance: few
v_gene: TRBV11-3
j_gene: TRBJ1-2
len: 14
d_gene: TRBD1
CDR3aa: CASSWDRANYGYTF
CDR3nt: TGTGCCAGCAGCTGGGACAGGGCAAACTATGGCTACACCTTC

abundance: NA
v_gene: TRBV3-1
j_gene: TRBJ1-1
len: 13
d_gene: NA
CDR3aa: CASTHGSSTEAFF
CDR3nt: TGTGCCAGCACCCACGGATCGTCGACCGAAGCTTTCTTT

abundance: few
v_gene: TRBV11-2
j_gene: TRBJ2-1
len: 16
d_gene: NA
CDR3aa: CASSPQSGFSYNEQFF
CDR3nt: TGTGCCAGCAGCCCTCAGTCAGGTTTCTCCTACAATGAGCAGTTCTTC

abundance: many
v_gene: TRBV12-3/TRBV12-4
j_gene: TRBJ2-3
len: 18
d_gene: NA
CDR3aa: CASTRRFRDTGRIDTQYF
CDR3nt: TGTGCCAGCACCCGACGCTTCCGGGACACAGGGCGAATAGATACGCAGTATTTT

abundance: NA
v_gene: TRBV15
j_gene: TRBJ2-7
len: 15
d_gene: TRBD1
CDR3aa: CATSTRTQGAHEQYF
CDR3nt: TGTGCCACCAGCACCAGGACCCAGGGGGCCCACGAGCAGTACTTC

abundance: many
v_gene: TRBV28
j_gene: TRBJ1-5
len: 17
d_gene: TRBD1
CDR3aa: CASSSHIGGDRYQPQHF
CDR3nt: TGTGCCAGCAGCAGCCATATAGGGGGCGATCGTTATCAGCCCCAGCATTTT

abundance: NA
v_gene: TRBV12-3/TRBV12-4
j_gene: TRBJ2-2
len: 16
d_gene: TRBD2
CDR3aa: CASSPTSGLQTGELFF
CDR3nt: TGTGCCAGCAGCCCGACTAGCGGACTTCAGACCGGGGAGCTGTTTTTT

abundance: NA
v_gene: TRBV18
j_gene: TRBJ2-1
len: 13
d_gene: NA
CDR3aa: CASSPSLTDEQFF
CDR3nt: TGTGCCAGCTCACCGAGCCTTACGGATGAGCAGTTCTTC

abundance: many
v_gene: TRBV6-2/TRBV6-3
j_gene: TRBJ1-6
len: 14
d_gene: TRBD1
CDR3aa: CAGGQGPHNSPLHF
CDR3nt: TGTGCCGGCGGACAGGGACCTCATAATTCACCCCTCCACTTT

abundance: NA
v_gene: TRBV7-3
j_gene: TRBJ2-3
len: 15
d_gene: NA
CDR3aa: CASSLSASGADTQYF
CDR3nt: TGTGCCAGCAGCTTATCCGCGTCGGGGGCAGATACGCAGTATTTT

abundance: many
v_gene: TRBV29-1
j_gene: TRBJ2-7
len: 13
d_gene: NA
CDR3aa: CSVKKDQSYEQYF
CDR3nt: TGCAGCGTTAAAAAGGATCAGTCCTACGAGCAGTACTTC

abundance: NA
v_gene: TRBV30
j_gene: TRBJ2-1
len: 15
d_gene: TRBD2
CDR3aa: CAWSALGTSGNEQFF
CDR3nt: TGTGCCTGGAGTGCCTTAGGGACTAGCGGCAATGAGCAGTTCTTC

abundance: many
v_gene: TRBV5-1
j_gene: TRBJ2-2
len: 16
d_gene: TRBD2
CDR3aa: CASSSREGLETGELFF
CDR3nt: TGCGCCAGCAGCTCACGGGAGGGCCTAGAGACCGGGGAGCTGTTTTTT

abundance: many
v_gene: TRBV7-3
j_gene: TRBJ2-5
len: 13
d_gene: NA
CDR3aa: CASSQTSLETQYF
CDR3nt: TGTGCCAGCAGCCAGACTAGTCTTGAGACCCAGTACTTC

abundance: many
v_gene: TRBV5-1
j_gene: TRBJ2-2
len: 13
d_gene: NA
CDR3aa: CASSLGYDGELFF
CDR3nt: TGCGCCAGCAGCTTGGGTTACGACGGGGAGCTGTTTTTT

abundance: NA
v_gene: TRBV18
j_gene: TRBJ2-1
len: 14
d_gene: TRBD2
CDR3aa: CASSPPLGTSHEFF
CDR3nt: TGTGCCAGCTCACCACCGTTGGGGACTAGTCATGAGTTCTTC

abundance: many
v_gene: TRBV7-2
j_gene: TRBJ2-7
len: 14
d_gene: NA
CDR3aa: CASSLVSRTYEQYF
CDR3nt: TGTGCCAGCAGCTTAGTGTCCAGAACCTACGAGCAGTACTTC

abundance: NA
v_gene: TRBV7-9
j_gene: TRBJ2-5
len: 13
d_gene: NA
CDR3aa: CASSKAWEETQYF
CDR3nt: TGTGCCAGCAGCAAAGCGTGGGAAGAGACCCAGTACTTC

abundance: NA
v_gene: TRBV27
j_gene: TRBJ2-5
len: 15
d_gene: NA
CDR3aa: CASSITGFAAETQYF
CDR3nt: TGTGCCAGCAGCATTACAGGGTTTGCCGCCGAGACCCAGTACTTC

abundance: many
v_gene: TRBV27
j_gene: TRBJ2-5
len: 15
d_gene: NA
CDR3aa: CASSRDYRVQETQYF
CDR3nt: TGTGCCAGCAGTCGGGACTACAGGGTACAAGAGACCCAGTACTTC